This T cell receptor beta chain is from a study of cytomegalovirus exposure and HLA in healthy donors. Overall study findings and caveats: TRBV6-2, TRBV6-3 and other indistinguishable V segments were excluded. Across donors, sequencing depth was assumed by presence/absence analyses to be roughly uniform. Using the classifier, cytomegalovirus status was reportedly diagnosed with high specificity and sensitivity.

On this clone itself: The antigen is undetermined.

With 60 Vbeta and 13 Jbeta primers, the PCR was carried out. Clones were read by immunoSEQ multiplex PCR, and TCRdb kept only the in-frame ones, dropping some. The repertoire consists of fewer than 75,000 clones, with roughly 84% occurring once and the leading ten covering 4.3%. The CDR3 has 15 amino acids. V lost 5 bases, J lost 6 bases, and 10 bases stayed unmatched. Germline assignment: CDR1 MNHNY and CDR2 SVGAGI (reference sequence). The chain employs TRBV6-6 and TRBJ2-7, with 10 bases matching TRBD1. The clonotype originates from a man aged 25 to 45 in good health and CMV-seronegative. The sequenced sample consisted of PBMCs. Here the CDR3 DNA reads TGTGCCAGCAGTCCTTGGGGACAGGGGATATTCGAGCAGTACTTC. Protein product: CASSPWGQGIFEQYF.